These 26 T cell receptor beta chains originate from one sample sequenced in a study of technical replicates of blood from several donors. Repertoires were generated with immunoSEQ multiplex PCR, while TCRdb's copy carries only in-frame clones and drops some. Here the sample spans 75,000 to 85,000 clones, roughly 77% being singletons. Source material: PBMCs. Source of these receptors: a human donor in good health. Some clones in this sample may be carry-over from other donors' samples.

This chain uses TRBV5-1 with TRBJ2-3, with 11 bases lining up with TRBD2. The CDR3 is 14 residues long. Germline CDR1 reads SGHRS; CDR2 reads YFSETQ. J was trimmed by 5 bases and V by 1 base; bases with no gene match: 0. CDR3 nucleotides: TGCGCCAGCAGCTTGCTAGCGGGAGGAGATACGCAGTATTTT. Translating gives CASSLLAGGDTQYF.

The chain couples TRBV5-5 to TRBJ1-2; 9 nucleotides agree with TRBD1. The trim removed 4 bases at V and 4 bases at J, leaving 8 bases unmatched. Germline V gene lookup returns CDR1 SGHKS and CDR2 YYEKEE (reference sequence). The CDR3 sequence is 15 residues long. DNA of the CDR3: TGTGCCAGCAGCGCCACCGGGACAGGGACCTATGGCTACACCTTC. Its translation: CASSATGTGTYGYTF.

The chain recombines TRBV27 with TRBJ2-1; 7 nucleotides line up with TRBD2. There are 15 residues in the CDR3. Germline-derived CDR1 and CDR2 are MNHEY and SMNVEV (reference sequence). V lost 6 bases and J lost 8; bases outside the gene matches: 13. Here the CDR3 DNA reads TGTGCCAGCAGAATTGGACTAGAGCCCTGGGATGAGCAGTTCTTC. Protein product: CASRIGLEPWDEQFF.

The chain employs TRBV20-1 and TRBJ1-2; 10 nucleotides line up with TRBD1. The CDR3 is 11 amino acids. The V segment lost 6 bases and the J segment 7 bases; nucleotides outside the gene matches: 2. Germline lookup yields CDR1 DFQATT and CDR2 SNEGSKA (reference sequence). DNA for the CDR3: TGCAGTGCGAGGACAGGGGGTGGCTACACCTTC. It is translated as CSARTGGGYTF.

The V and J genes are TRBV11-2 and TRBJ2-7; 8 bases are shared with TRBD1. J was trimmed by 2 bases and V by 1 base; bases with no gene match: 4. This CDR3 is 15 amino acids long. Germline values: CDR1 SGHAT, CDR2 FQNNGV. The CDR3 region is CASSLAGRGPYEQYF. Written as DNA, the CDR3 is TGTGCCAGCAGCTTAGCGGGCAGGGGGCCCTACGAGCAGTACTTC.

This clone was recorded once. CDR3 residues: CASSQDGGFGNQPQHF. The DNA for the CDR3 is TGCGCCAGCAGCCAAGACGGGGGGTTTGGCAATCAGCCCCAGCATTTT. This chain joins TRBV4-1 and TRBJ1-5; possible D gene TRBD1, 5 bases. The germline V gene encodes CDR1 MGHRA and CDR2 YSYEKL. V lost 0 bases and J lost 2, with 11 bases in between. The CDR3 spans 16 residues.

This chain connects TRBV15 to TRBJ1-4; 7 positions agree with TRBD1. J gave up 8 bases and V 5 bases, and 11 bases lay outside the gene matches. The CDR3 extends over 15 amino acids. Looked up from germline, CDR1 is LNHNV and CDR2 is YYDKDF (reference sequence). The CDR3 sequence is CATSGQAGLDEKLFF. The CDR3 coding sequence is TGTGCCACCAGCGGACAGGCGGGCTTAGACGAAAAACTGTTTTTT.

This chain links TRBV5-5 with TRBJ2-1; possibly TRBD2 for D (5 bases). With 4 bases removed from V and 6 bases from J, the gap between germline ends came to 11 bases. The germline V gene encodes CDR1 SGHKS and CDR2 YYEKEE (reference sequence). The CDR3 sequence is 13 residues long. The CDR3 nucleotides read TGTGCCAGCAGCGCATACACTAGCAATGAGCAGTTCTTC. Its protein product is CASSAYTSNEQFF. Full variable domain (remainder filled in from reference TRBV5-5 and TRBJ2-1): DAGVTQSPTHLIKTRGQQVTLRCSPISGHKSVSWYQQVLGQGPQFIFQYYEKEERGRGNFPDRFSARQFPNYSSELNVNALLLGDSALYLCASSAYTSNEQFFGPGTRLTVL.

This chain connects TRBV27 to TRBJ2-5; D unclear. Per the germline V gene, CDR1 is MNHEY and CDR2 is SMNVEV (reference sequence). This CDR3 contains 15 residues. V was clipped by 6 bases and J by 5 bases, with 19 bases between them. The CDR3 coding sequence is TGTGCCAGCAGCAGCATAGGAGCCCCAATGGAGACCCAGTACTTC. It translates to CASSSIGAPMETQYF.

In its sample, this clone was seen a few times. The V call is TRBV6-5, the J call TRBJ1-2; D gene unclear. Germline-derived CDR1 and CDR2 are MNHEY and SVGAGI. Trimming removed 0 bases from V and 3 bases from J, with 14 bases in between. The CDR3 runs to 16 residues. CDR3 in amino acids: CASSYSDSGIHYGYTF. The CDR3 DNA reads as TGTGCCAGCAGTTACTCCGATTCCGGGATCCACTATGGCTACACCTTC.

The chain links TRBV7-9 to TRBJ2-7; D might be TRBD2 (6 bases). This CDR3 is built from 16 residues. CDR1 SEHNR and CDR2 FQNEAQ come from the germline V gene (reference sequence). Trimming shortened V by 1 base and J by 4 bases, and 17 bases separated the two germline ends. This CDR3 is CASSLVGLENHYEQYF. In DNA, the CDR3 is TGTGCCAGCAGCTTAGTGGGACTGGAAAACCATTACGAGCAGTACTTC. The variable domain in full, with the rest retrieved from reference TRBV7-9 and TRBJ2-7, is DTGVSQNPRHKITKRGQNVTFRCDPISEHNRLYWYRQTLGQGPEFLTYFQNEAQLEKSRLLSDRFSAERPKGSFSTLEIQRTEQGDSAMYLCASSLVGLENHYEQYFGPGTRLTVT.

The CDR3, as DNA: TGCAGCGTTGAAGAGGGAGTCTATGGCTACACCTTC. This encodes CSVEEGVYGYTF. V is TRBV29-1 and J is TRBJ1-2; no clear D. The CDR3 runs 12 residues. The V and J ends lost 0 bases and 4 bases respectively, with 6 bases between them. Germline-derived CDR1 and CDR2 are SQVTM and ANQGSEA.

The chain employs TRBV4-1 and TRBJ1-6; 8 bases line up with TRBD1. CDR1 MGHRA and CDR2 YSYEKL come from the germline V gene. This CDR3 region has 16 residues. J lost 2 bases, V lost 6 bases, and 6 bases had no gene match. The CDR3 protein is CASRYRGEAYNSPLHF. As DNA, the CDR3 is TGCGCCAGCAGGTACAGGGGGGAAGCCTATAATTCACCCCTCCACTTT.

The V call is TRBV4-2, the J call TRBJ2-7; D gene unclear. The CDR3 is made up of 12 amino acids. Germline values: CDR1 LGHNA, CDR2 YNFKEQ. Trimming took 0 bases from V and 5 from J, leaving 5 bases between them. The CDR3 loop is CASSQDGDEQYF. CDR3 nucleotides: TGTGCCAGCAGCCAAGATGGAGACGAGCAGTACTTC.

The chain carries TRBV18 and TRBJ2-7; 9 nucleotides agree with TRBD1. There are 14 residues in the CDR3. Germline lookup yields CDR1 KGHSH and CDR2 LQKENI. Trimming at V came to 3 bases and at J to 4 bases, leaving 4 bases not matched to a gene. In nucleotides, the CDR3 is TGTGCCAGCTCACCCCGGGACAGGGCATACGAGCAGTACTTC. Its translation: CASSPRDRAYEQYF. Together with reference TRBV18 and TRBJ2-7, the CDR3 gives the full variable domain: NAGVMQNPRHLVRRRGQEARLRCSPMKGHSHVYWYRQLPEEGLKFMVYLQKENIIDESGMPKERFSAEFPKEGPSILRIQQVVRGDSAAYFCASSPRDRAYEQYFGPGTRLTVT.

The chain couples TRBV9 to TRBJ2-1, with a weak D call TRBD1 (6 bases). CDR3 length equals 15 residues. Trimming left V 3 bases short and J 9 bases short, with 19 bases between. Germline V lookup: CDR1 SGDLS, CDR2 YYNGEE. In DNA form, the CDR3 reads TGTGCCAGCAGCGCAGGGGCAGGCGGAGAACCTGAGCAGTTCTTC. Protein product: CASSAGAGGEPEQFF.

The chain employs TRBV10-1 and TRBJ2-6, with a tentative D call TRBD1 (5 bases). Germline lookup yields CDR1 WNHNN and CDR2 SYGVQD (reference sequence). Trimming removed 7 bases at V and 4 bases at J, with 26 bases between. This CDR3 has 19 amino acids. Here the CDR3 reads CASIPYGQGQLCGANVLTF. The DNA of the CDR3 is TGCGCCAGCATCCCGTATGGGCAGGGCCAGCTATGCGGGGCCAACGTCCTGACTTTC.

Only one count was recorded for this clone. The chain has TRBV7-8 and TRBJ2-5, with D hard to call. Germline V gives CDR1 SGHVS, CDR2 FQNEAQ. The CDR3 is 12 residues long. Deletions cut 10 bases from V and 4 bases from J, with 13 bases between. CDR3 region: CATAPIGETQYF. Written as DNA, the CDR3 is TGTGCCACTGCACCCATCGGAGAGACCCAGTACTTC.

A note on this clone: This sequence may be a read error, since a much larger clone differs from it by one base. The V call is TRBV5-1, the J call TRBJ1-1, with TRBD1 as a possible D gene (6 bases). Germline V gives CDR1 SGHRS, CDR2 YFSETQ. The CDR3 length is 13 residues. For the CDR3, the DNA is TGCGCCAGCTCGGACAGACTGAACACTGAAGCTTCCTTT. Translated, it gives CASSDRLNTEASF.

The J gene is TRBJ2-5, the V gene TRBV19; D possibly corresponds to TRBD2 (5 bases). V was clipped by 3 bases and J by 5 bases, with 19 bases between them. Germline V gene data show CDR1 as LNHDA and CDR2 as SQIVND (reference sequence). The CDR3 is 16 amino acids. The CDR3 region is CASSMTGRYPRETQYF. CDR3 sequence (DNA): TGTGCCAGTAGTATGACGGGGAGATACCCCAGGGAGACCCAGTACTTC.

The chain carries TRBV6-6 and TRBJ2-7; D is uncertain. This CDR3 contains 15 residues. Trimming stripped 0 bases from V and 3 bases from J, with 12 bases between. Germline-derived CDR1 and CDR2 are MNHNY and SVGAGI (reference sequence). CDR3 region: CASSYSGQMYYEQYF. For the CDR3, the DNA is TGTGCCAGCAGTTACTCGGGCCAGATGTACTACGAGCAGTACTTC.

The CDR3 loop reads CASSPGQGIKETQYF. The DNA of the CDR3 is TGCGCCAGCAGCCCTGGACAGGGTATTAAGGAGACCCAGTACTTC. The gene calls are TRBV5-1 and TRBJ2-5, with TRBD1 matching over 8 bases. V lost 4 bases and J lost 5; bases outside the gene matches: 10. CDR1 and CDR2 (germline): SGHRS, YFSETQ. The CDR3 spans 15 residues.

The sample holds one count of this clone. The chain employs TRBV30 and TRBJ2-3; 9 nucleotides agree with TRBD2. Trimming removed 3 bases from V and 1 base from J; junction bases left unmatched: 5. The CDR3 is made up of 15 amino acids. From germline, CDR1 is GTSNPN and CDR2 SVGIG (reference sequence). The chain's CDR3 is CAWSLWTSGTDTQYF. CDR3 nucleotides: TGTGCCTGGAGCCTGTGGACTAGCGGCACAGATACGCAGTATTTT.

The genes are TRBV5-4 and TRBJ1-1, with 8 bases that match TRBD1. V dropped 7 bases and J dropped 2; count of bases not matched to a gene: 10. There are 15 residues in the CDR3. Looked up from germline, CDR1 is SGHNT and CDR2 is YYREEE (reference sequence). This chain's CDR3 is CASRQQGGINTEAFF. CDR3 in DNA: TGTGCCAGCCGTCAACAGGGGGGTATAAACACTGAAGCTTTCTTT.

The rearrangement joins TRBV28 to TRBJ1-2; no clear D gene. Looked up from germline, CDR1 is MDHEN and CDR2 is SYDVKM. The CDR3 sequence is 12 residues long. Trimming shortened V by 10 bases and J by 5 bases, and 14 bases separated the two germline ends. CDR3 amino acids: CATNSLEYGYTF. In DNA, the CDR3 is TGTGCCACCAACTCCCTGGAGTATGGCTACACCTTC.

This clone was detected only once. The gene calls are TRBV4-3 and TRBJ1-1; TRBD1 matches 7 bases. The germline CDR1 and CDR2 sequences are LGHNA and YSLEER. Trimming took 4 bases from V and 1 from J; bases not matched to a gene: 6. This CDR3 is 15 amino acids long. CDR3 bases: TGCGCCAGCAGCCGCTTCCGGGACAGGAACACTGAAGCTTTCTTT. Translation gives CASSRFRDRNTEAFF.